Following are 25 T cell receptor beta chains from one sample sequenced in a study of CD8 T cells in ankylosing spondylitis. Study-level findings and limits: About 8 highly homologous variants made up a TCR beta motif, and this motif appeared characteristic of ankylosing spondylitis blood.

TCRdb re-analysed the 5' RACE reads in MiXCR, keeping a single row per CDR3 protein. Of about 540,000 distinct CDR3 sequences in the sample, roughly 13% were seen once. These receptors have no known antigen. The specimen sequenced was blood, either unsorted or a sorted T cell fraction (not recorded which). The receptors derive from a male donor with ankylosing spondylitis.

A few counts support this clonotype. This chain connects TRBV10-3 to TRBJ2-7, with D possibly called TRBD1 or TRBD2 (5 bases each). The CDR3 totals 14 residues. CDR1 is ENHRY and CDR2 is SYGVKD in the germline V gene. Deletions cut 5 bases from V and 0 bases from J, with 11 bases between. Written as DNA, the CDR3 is TGTGCCATCAGTCCCGGGACGGGCTCCTACGAGCAGTACTTC. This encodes CAISPGTGSYEQYF.

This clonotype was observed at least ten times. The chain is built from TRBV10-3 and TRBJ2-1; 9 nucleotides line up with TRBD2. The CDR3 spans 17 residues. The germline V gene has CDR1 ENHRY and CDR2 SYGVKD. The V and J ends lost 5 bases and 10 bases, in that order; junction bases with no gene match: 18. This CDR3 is CAISPPGGAGGPSEQFF. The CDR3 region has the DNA TGTGCCATCAGTCCCCCGGGTGGGGCGGGAGGGCCATCGGAGCAGTTCTTC.

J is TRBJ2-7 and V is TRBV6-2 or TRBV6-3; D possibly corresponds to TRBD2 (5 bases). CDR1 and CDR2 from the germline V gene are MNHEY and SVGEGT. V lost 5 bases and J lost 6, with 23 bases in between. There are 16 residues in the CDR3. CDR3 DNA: TGTGCCAGCAGTCGGTATGGCGGCAGACTATTGGGCGAGCAGTACTTC. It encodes CASSRYGGRLLGEQYF.

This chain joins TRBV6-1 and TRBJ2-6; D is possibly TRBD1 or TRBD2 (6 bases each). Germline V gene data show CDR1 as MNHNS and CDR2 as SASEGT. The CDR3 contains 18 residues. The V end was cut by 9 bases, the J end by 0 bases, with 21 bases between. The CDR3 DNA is TGTGCCAGTGGGGGGCAGGGTCCCTCCTCCTCTGGGGCCAACGTCCTGACTTTC. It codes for CASGGQGPSSSGANVLTF.

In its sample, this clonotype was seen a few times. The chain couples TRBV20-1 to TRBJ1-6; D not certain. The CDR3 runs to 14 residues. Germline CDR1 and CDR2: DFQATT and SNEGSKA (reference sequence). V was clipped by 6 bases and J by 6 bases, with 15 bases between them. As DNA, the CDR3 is TGCAGTGCCGCGGCGACGGCCCTTAATTCACCCCTCCACTTT. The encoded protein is CSAAATALNSPLHF.

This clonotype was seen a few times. CDR3 bases: TGCGCCACCTCGACCGGATTCAACACTGAAGCTTTCTTT. Protein: CATSTGFNTEAFF. This rearrangement joins TRBV10-1 to TRBJ1-1; D is ambiguous. CDR3 length: 13 residues. Trimming shortened V by 10 bases and J by 2 bases, and 14 bases separated the two germline ends. CDR1 WNHNN and CDR2 SYGVQD come from the germline V gene (reference sequence).

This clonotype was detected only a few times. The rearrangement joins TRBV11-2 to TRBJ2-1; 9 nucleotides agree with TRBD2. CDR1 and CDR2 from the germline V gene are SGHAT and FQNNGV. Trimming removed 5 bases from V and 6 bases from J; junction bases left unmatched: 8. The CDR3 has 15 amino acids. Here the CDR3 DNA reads TGTGCCAGCAGCCTCCAGCCGACTAGCGGCAATGAGCAGTTCTTC. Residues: CASSLQPTSGNEQFF.

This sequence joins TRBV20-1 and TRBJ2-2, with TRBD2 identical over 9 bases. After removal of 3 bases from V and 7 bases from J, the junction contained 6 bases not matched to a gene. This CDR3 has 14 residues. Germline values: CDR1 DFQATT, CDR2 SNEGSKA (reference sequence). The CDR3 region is CSARSGRMFGELFF. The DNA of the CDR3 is TGCAGTGCTAGGAGCGGGAGGATGTTCGGGGAGCTGTTTTTT.

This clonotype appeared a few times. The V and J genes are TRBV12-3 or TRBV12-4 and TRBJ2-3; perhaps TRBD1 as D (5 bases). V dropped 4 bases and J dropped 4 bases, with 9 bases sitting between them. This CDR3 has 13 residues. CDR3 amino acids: CASSYQGADTQYF. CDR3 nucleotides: TGTGCCAGCAGTTATCAGGGCGCAGATACGCAGTATTTT.

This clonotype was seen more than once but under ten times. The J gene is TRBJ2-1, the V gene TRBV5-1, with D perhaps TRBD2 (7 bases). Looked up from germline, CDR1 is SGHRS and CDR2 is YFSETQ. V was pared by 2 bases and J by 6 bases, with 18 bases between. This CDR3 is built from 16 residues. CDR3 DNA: TGCGCCAGCAGCTTAAATGGGGGCGGGAGCATCAATGAGCAGTTCTTC. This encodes CASSLNGGGSINEQFF.

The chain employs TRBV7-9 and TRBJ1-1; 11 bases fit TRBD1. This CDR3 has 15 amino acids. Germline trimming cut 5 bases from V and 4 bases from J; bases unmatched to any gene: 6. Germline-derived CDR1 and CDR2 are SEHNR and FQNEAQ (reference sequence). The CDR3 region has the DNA TGTGCCAGCAGCCCGGGACAGGGGGTAGTCACTGAAGCTTTCTTT. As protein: CASSPGQGVVTEAFF.

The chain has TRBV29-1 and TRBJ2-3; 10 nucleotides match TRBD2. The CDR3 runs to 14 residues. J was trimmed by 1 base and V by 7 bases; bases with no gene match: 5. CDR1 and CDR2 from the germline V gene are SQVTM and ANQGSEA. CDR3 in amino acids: CSGEGTSGTDTQYF. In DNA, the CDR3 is TGCAGCGGCGAAGGGACTAGCGGCACAGATACGCAGTATTTT.

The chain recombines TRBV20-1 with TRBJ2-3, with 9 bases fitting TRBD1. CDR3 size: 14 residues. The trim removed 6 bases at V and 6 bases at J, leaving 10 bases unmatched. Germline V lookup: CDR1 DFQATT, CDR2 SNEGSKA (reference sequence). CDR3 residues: CSATPGQGVDTQYF. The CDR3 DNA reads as TGCAGTGCAACCCCGGGACAGGGTGTCGATACGCAGTATTTT.

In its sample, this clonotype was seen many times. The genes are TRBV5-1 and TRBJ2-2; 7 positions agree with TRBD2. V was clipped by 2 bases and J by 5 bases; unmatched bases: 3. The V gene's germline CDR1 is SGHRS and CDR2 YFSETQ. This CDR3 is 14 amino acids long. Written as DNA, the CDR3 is TGCGCCAGCAGCTTACCCGGGGGGACCGGGGAGCTGTTTTTT. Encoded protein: CASSLPGGTGELFF.

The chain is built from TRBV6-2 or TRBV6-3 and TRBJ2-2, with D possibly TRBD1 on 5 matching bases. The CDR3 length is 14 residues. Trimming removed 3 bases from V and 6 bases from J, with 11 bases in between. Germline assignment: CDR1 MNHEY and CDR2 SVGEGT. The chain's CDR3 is CASSYMQGAGELFF. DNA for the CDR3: TGTGCCAGCAGTTATATGCAGGGCGCCGGGGAGCTGTTTTTT.

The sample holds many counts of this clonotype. In nucleotides, the CDR3 is TGTGCCAGCAGTTCCGCAGGGCGAGGCGAGACCCAGTACTTC. It encodes CASSSAGRGETQYF. This chain joins TRBV12-3 or TRBV12-4 and TRBJ2-5, with D maybe TRBD1 (5 bases). Trimming shortened V by 4 bases and J by 5 bases, and 14 bases separated the two germline ends. The CDR3 runs to 14 residues.

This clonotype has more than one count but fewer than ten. CDR3 residues: CSASGRAEHSYNEQFF. DNA of the CDR3: TGCAGTGCTAGCGGGAGGGCCGAACACTCCTACAATGAGCAGTTCTTC. This chain uses TRBV20-1 with TRBJ2-1; 8 bases align to TRBD2. Unmatched junction bases numbered 7, after V lost 3 bases and J lost 0 bases. Germline CDR1 reads DFQATT; CDR2 reads SNEGSKA (reference sequence). This CDR3 region has 16 residues.

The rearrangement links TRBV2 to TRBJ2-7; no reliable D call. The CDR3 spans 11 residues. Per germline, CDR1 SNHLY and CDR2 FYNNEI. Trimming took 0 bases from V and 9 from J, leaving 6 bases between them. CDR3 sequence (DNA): TGTGCCAGCAGTGAAGCTCTTGGGCAGTACGTC. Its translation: CASSEALGQYV.

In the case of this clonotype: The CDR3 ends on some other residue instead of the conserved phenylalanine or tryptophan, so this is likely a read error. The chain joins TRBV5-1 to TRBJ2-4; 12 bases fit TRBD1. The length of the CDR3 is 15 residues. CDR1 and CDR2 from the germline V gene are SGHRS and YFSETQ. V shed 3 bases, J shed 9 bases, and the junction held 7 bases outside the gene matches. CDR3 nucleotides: TGCGCCAGCAGCTCGGGACAGGGGGCGCTAGGCATTCAGTACTTA. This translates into CASSSGQGALGIQYL.

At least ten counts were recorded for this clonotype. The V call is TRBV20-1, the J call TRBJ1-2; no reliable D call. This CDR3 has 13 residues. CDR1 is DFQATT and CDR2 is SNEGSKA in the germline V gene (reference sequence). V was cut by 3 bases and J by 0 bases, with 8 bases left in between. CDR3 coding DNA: TGCAGTGCTAGCGGCAGCACTAACTATGGCTACACCTTC. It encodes CSASGSTNYGYTF.

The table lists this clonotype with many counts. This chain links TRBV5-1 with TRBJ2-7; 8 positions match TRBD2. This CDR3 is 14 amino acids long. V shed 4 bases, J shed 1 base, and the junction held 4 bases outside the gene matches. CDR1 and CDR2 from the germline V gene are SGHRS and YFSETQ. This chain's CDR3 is CASSRAGESYEQYF. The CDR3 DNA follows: TGCGCCAGCAGCCGAGCGGGAGAATCCTACGAGCAGTACTTC.

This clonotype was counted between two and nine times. The CDR3: CASSPQPPTGTVKHQETQYF. In DNA, the CDR3 is TGTGCCAGCAGCCCCCAGCCCCCCACCGGGACCGTAAAACACCAAGAGACCCAGTACTTC. The rearrangement joins TRBV11-2 to TRBJ2-5; D is tentatively TRBD1 or TRBD2 (5 bases each). Germline values: CDR1 SGHAT, CDR2 FQNNGV. V lost 5 bases and J lost 0, with 28 bases in between. The CDR3 totals 20 residues. Full variable domain (rest looked up from reference TRBV11-2 and TRBJ2-5): EAGVAQSPRYKIIEKRQSVAFWCNPISGHATLYWYQQILGQGPKLLIQFQNNGVVDDSQLPKDRFSAERLKGVDSTLKIQPAKLEDSAVYLCASSPQPPTGTVKHQETQYFGPGTRLLVL.

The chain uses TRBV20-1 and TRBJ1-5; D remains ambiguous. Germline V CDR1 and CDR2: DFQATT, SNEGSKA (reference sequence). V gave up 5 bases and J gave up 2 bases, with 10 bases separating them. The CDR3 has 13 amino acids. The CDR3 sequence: CSALPTGNQPQHF. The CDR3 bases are TGCAGTGCTTTACCGACGGGCAATCAGCCCCAGCATTTT.

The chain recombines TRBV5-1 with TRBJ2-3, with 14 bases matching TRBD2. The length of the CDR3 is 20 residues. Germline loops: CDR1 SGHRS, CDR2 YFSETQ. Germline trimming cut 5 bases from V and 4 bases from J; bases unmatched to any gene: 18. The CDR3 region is CASRPAYSSGTSGSPDTQYF. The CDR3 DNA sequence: TGCGCCAGCAGGCCAGCATACAGTTCCGGGACTAGCGGGAGTCCAGATACGCAGTATTTT.

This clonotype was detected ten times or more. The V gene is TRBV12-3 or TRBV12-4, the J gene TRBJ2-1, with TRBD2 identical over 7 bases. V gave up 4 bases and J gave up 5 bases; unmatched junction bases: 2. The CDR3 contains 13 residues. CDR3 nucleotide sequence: TGTGCCAGCAGTTGGGGGGGTGACAATGAGCAGTTCTTC. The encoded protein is CASSWGGDNEQFF.